A single T cell receptor (beta chain) is shown here with its context. The second PCR ran about 6 to 12 cycles with a sample-barcoded 5' primer and J-beta primers. In TCRdb, the 5' RACE reads were re-called with MiXCR into one record per CDR3 protein. Of some 1.4 million distinct CDR3 sequences listed, roughly 45% are singletons. This sample is drawn from a study of blood T cells in healthy people across ages. V lost 6 bases, J lost 8 bases, and 16 bases lay in between. The V gene's germline CDR1 is LNHNV and CDR2 YYDKDF (reference sequence). The CDR3 contains 13 residues. The TCR originated in a woman aged 18-29 years in good health. Sequenced sample: blood. The chain links TRBV15 to TRBJ1-2; TRBD1 is a possible D gene (5 bases). The CDR3 here is CATSPIERDGYTF. The CDR3 DNA follows: TGTGCCACCAGTCCTATCGAGAGGGACGGCTACACCTTC.